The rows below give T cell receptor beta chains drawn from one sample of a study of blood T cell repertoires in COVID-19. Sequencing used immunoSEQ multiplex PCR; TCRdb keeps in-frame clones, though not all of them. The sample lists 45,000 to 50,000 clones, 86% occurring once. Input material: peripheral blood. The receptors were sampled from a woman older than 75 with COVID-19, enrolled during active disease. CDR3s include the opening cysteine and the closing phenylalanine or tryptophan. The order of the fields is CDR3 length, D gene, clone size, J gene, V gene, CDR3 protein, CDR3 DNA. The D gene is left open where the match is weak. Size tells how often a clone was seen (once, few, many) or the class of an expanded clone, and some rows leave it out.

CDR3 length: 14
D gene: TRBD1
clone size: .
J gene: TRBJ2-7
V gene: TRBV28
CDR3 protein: CASKPGTGLYEQYF
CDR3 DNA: TGTGCCAGCAAACCCGGGACAGGGCTCTACGAGCAGTACTTC

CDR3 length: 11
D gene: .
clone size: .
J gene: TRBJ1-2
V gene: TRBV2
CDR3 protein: CASMWEYGYTF
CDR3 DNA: TGTGCCAGCATGTGGGAGTATGGCTACACCTTC

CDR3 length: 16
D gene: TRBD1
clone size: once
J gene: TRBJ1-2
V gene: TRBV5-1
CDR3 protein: CASSTTPTGDSYGYTF
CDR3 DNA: TGCGCCAGCAGCACCACCCCGACAGGGGATTCCTATGGCTACACCTTC

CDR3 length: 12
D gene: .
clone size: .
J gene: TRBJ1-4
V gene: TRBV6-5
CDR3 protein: CASSWPDEKLFF
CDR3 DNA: TGTGCCAGCAGTTGGCCAGATGAAAAACTGTTTTTT

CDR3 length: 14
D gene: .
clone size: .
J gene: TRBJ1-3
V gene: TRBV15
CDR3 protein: CATRQGLSGNTIYF
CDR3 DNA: TGTGCCACCAGACAGGGACTATCTGGAAACACCATATATTTT

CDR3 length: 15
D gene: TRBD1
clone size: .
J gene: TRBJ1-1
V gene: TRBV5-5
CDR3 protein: CASSLGGQGNTEAFF
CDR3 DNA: TGTGCCAGCAGCTTGGGGGGACAGGGGAACACTGAAGCTTTCTTT

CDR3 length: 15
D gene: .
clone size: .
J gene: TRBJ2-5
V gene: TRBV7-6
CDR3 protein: CASSPGPLVQETQYF
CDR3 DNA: TGTGCCAGCAGCCCAGGGCCCTTGGTGCAAGAGACCCAGTACTTC

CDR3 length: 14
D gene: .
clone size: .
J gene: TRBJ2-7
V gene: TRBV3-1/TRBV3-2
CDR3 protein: CASSQGRWFREQYF
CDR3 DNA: TGTGCCAGCAGCCAAGGAAGATGGTTCAGAGAGCAGTACTTC

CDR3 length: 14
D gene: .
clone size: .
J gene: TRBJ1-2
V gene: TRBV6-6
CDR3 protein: CASSLRVSNYGYTF
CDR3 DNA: TGTGCCAGCAGCCTCCGGGTATCTAACTATGGCTACACCTTC

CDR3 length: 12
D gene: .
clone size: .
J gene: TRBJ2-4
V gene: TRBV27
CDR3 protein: CASSSLPGIQYF
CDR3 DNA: TGTGCCAGCAGTAGCCTTCCGGGCATTCAGTACTTC

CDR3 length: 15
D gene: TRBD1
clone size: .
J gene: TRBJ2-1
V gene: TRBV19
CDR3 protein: CASRSTGVSYNEQFF
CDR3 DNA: TGTGCCAGTAGAAGCACAGGGGTCTCCTACAATGAGCAGTTCTTC

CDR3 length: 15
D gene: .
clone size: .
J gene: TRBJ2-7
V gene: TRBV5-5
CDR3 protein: CASSLGPGGTYEQYF
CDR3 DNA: TGTGCCAGCAGCTTGGGGCCAGGGGGGACCTACGAGCAGTACTTC

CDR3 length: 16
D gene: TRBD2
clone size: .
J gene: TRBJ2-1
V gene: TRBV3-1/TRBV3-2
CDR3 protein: CASSWLGTSGINEQFF
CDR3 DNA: TGTGCCAGCAGCTGGCTCGGGACTAGCGGGATCAATGAGCAGTTCTTC

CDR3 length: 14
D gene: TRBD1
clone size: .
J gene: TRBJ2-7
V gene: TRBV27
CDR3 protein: CASSPPEDRAKQYF
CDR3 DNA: TGTGCCAGCAGCCCCCCCGAGGACAGGGCAAAGCAGTACTTC

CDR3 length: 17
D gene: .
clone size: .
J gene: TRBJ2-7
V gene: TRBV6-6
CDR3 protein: CASSPTPGTGDSYEQYF
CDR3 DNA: TGTGCCAGCAGTCCCACCCCCGGGACGGGGGACTCCTACGAGCAGTACTTC

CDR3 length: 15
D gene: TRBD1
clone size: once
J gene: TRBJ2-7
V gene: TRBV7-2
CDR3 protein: CASSSNQGASYEQYF
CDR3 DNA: TGTGCCAGCAGCTCCAATCAGGGGGCGTCCTACGAGCAGTACTTC

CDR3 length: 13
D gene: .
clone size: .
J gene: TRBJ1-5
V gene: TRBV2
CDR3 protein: CASAGSDNQPQHF
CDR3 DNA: TGTGCCAGCGCAGGGTCCGATAATCAGCCCCAGCATTTT

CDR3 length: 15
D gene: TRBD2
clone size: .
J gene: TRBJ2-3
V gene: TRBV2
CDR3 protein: CASRTGTSGGDTQYF
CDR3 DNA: TGTGCCAGCAGAACCGGGACTAGCGGTGGAGATACGCAGTATTTT

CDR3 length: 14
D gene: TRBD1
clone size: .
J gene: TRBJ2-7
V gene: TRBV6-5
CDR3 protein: CASSYGQASYEQYF
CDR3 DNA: TGTGCCAGCAGTTACGGACAGGCCTCCTACGAGCAGTACTTC

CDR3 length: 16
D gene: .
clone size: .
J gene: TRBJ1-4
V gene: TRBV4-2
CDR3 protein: CASSPALGATNEKLFF
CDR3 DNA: TGTGCCAGCAGCCCTGCACTCGGTGCAACTAATGAAAAACTGTTTTTT

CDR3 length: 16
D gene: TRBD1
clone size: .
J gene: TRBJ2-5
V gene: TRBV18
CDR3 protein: CASSPKGTAGEETQYF
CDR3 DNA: TGTGCCAGCTCACCAAAAGGGACAGCTGGGGAAGAGACCCAGTACTTC

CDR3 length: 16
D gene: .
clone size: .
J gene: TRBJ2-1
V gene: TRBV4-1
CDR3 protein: CASSHAAGTWGNEQFF
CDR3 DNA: TGCGCCAGCAGCCATGCAGCCGGGACATGGGGCAATGAGCAGTTCTTC

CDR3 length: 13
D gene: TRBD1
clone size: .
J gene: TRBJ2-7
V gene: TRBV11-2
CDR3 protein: CASSRQGRYEQYF
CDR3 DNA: TGTGCCAGCAGCCGACAGGGCCGCTACGAGCAGTACTTC

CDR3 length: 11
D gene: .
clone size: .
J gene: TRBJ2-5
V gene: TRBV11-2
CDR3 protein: CASSSLETQYF
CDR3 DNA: TGTGCCAGCAGCTCTTTGGAGACCCAGTACTTC

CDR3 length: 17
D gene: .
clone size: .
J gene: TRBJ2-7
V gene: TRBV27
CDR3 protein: CASSRTGTGSGGYEQYF
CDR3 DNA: TGTGCCAGCAGTAGAACCGGGACAGGGAGCGGGGGCTACGAGCAGTACTTC

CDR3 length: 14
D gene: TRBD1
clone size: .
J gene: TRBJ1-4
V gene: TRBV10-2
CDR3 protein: CASSPGQNNEKLFF
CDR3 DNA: TGCGCCAGCAGCCCGGGACAGAATAATGAAAAACTGTTTTTT

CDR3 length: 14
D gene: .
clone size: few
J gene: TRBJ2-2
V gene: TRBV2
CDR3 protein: CASSAQVPRGELFF
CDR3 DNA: TGTGCCAGCAGTGCCCAGGTTCCCAGGGGGGAGCTGTTTTTT

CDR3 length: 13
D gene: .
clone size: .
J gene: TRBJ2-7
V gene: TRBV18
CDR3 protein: CASSLDISYEQYF
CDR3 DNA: TGTGCCAGCTCACTTGACATCTCCTACGAGCAGTACTTC

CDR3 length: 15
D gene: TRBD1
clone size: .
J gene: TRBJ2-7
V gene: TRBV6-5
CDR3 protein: CASSYDRGTIYEQYF
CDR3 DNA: TGTGCCAGCAGTTACGACAGGGGGACCATCTACGAGCAGTACTTC

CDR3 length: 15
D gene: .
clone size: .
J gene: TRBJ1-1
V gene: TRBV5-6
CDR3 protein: CASSLVPKGVTEAFF
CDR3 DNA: TGTGCCAGCAGCTTGGTCCCGAAGGGGGTCACTGAAGCTTTCTTT

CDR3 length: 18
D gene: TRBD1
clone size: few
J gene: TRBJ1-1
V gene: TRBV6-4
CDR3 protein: CASSDSGKQGAFGLRAFF
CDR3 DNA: TGTGCCAGCAGTGACTCTGGTAAACAGGGGGCTTTTGGGTTAAGGGCTTTCTTT

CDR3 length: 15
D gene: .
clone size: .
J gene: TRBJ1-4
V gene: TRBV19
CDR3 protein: CASSLFSATNEKLFF
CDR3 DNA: TGTGCCAGTAGTCTTTTCTCCGCAACTAATGAAAAACTGTTTTTT